This T cell receptor (beta chain) emerged from a study of T cell responses to AZD1222 COVID-19 vaccine. This clone has only a few counts. Antigen specificity is unknown. Whole-study results and caveats: Seropositive status at baseline applied to only five to seven AZD1222 recipients. Donors were largely white British and mainly female; clonal diversity was possibly underestimated.

This CDR3 comprises 14 residues. Trimming removed 3 bases from V and 4 bases from J, with 12 bases in between. In germline, CDR1 is KGHDR, CDR2 SFDVKD. Only in-frame clones appear in the TCRdb table, and some are missing; sequencing was by immunoSEQ multiplex PCR. The sample shows about 140,000 clones, more than 80% of them seen only once. This sample comprised peripheral blood, obtained on day 0 of AZD1222 vaccination. The chain recombines TRBV24-1 with TRBJ2-7, with D possibly TRBD1 on 6 matching bases. The clonotype originates from an adult in good health. Here the CDR3 reads CATSDTRGAYEQYF. CDR3 sequence (DNA): TGTGCCACCAGTGATACCAGGGGTGCTTACGAGCAGTACTTC.